What follows are 10 T cell receptor beta chains derived from one specimen sequenced in a study of T cells expressing NK-cell markers. After re-calling the 5' RACE reads, TCRdb lists one entry per CDR3 protein, DNA absent. The repertoire table contains more than 400,000 distinct CDR3 sequences. Sequenced input: blood T cells: a sorted CD56 or NKG2C T cell subset, CD4+ or CD8+ T cells, or bulk PBMC T cells (not recorded which). The receptors derive from a woman aged 18 to 75 in good health.

The rearrangement links TRBV11-1 to TRBJ2-1; TCRdb's D call, TRBD2, is unchecked because there is no DNA. Germline V gives CDR1 SGHAT, CDR2 FQDESV (reference sequence). CDR3 length equals 17 residues. The CDR3 spells CASREGGGPYSYNEQFF.

The chain employs TRBV4-1 and TRBJ2-5; the TRBD2 assignment by TCRdb is unverifiable without DNA. The CDR3 consists of 18 residues. Germline CDR1 is MGHRA and CDR2 is YSYEKL. CDR3 residues: CASSPRTSGGGRGETQYF.

V and J are TRBV9 and TRBJ1-6. The CDR3 contains 14 residues. Germline V gene sequence: CDR1 SGDLS, CDR2 YYNGEE. CDR3 region: CASSPGLEGSPLHF.

The rearrangement joins TRBV7-2 to TRBJ2-2; TCRdb reports TRBD1, a call that lacks DNA to check it against. In germline, CDR1 is SGHTA, CDR2 FQGNSA. This CDR3 has 14 amino acids. CDR3 sequence: CASSARQGTGELFF.

The gene calls are TRBV9 and TRBJ2-1; TCRdb names TRBD2, which stays unverified in the absence of DNA. Germline V lookup: CDR1 SGDLS, CDR2 YYNGEE. The CDR3 consists of 15 residues. CDR3: CASSPSGSGIGEQFF.

This sequence joins TRBV3-1 and TRBJ2-5; TCRdb lists TRBD1, though no DNA is available to test this call. The CDR3 runs 15 residues. CDR1 LGHDT and CDR2 YNNKEL come from the germline V gene (reference sequence). The CDR3 reads CASSQTQGARETQYF.

The chain joins TRBV20-1 to TRBJ1-1. Germline lookup yields CDR1 DFQATT and CDR2 SNEGSKA (reference sequence). The CDR3 is 13 residues long. Here the CDR3 reads CSAARETNTEAFF.

This chain joins TRBV30 and TRBJ2-3; checking the TCRdb D call of TRBD1 is not possible without DNA. The CDR3 extends over 15 amino acids. The germline CDR1 and CDR2 sequences are GTSNPN and SVGIG (reference sequence). CDR3: CAWAPGPLSTDTQYF.

The CDR3 sequence: CSARDNTLLNQPQHF. The rearrangement links TRBV20-1 to TRBJ1-5. The germline gives CDR1 DFQATT, CDR2 SNEGSKA (reference sequence). This CDR3 region has 15 residues.

The V call is TRBV6-5, the J call TRBJ2-1; TCRdb picks TRBD1, but there is no DNA to check that call. Germline CDR1 is MNHEY and CDR2 is SVGAGI. This CDR3 contains 11 residues. Here the CDR3 reads CASTQGYEQFF.